This TCR beta chain is from a study of blood T cell repertoires in COVID-19. Overall study context: Whether acute or convalescent, the COVID-19 samples came from the United States, Italy and Spain.

V lost 0 bases to trimming and J lost 6 bases, with 11 bases between them. This CDR3 spans 14 amino acids. CDR1 is SGDLS and CDR2 is YYNGEE in the germline V gene. Per the authors' pipeline: Counts of nucleated cells, estimated from reference gene primer amplification, were obtained. Generated by immunoSEQ multiplex PCR, the TCRdb table keeps only in-frame clones and is missing some. V, J and clone size are taken as reported in that table, and D and trimming were inferred from the DNA itself. Here the sample spans about 480,000 clones, approximately 88% being singletons. Sequencing input: PBMCs or T cells enriched from blood (not recorded which). The sequence derives from a woman in her forties who had recovered from COVID-19. This chain joins TRBV9 and TRBJ2-3; D might be TRBD2 (5 bases). The CDR3 region is CASSVGRSGDTQYF. Here the CDR3 DNA reads TGTGCCAGCAGCGTAGGACGGTCGGGGGATACGCAGTATTTT.